This T cell receptor (beta chain) was profiled in a study of blood T cell repertoires in COVID-19. Across the study: Researchers got acute and convalescent COVID-19 samples from the United States, Italy and Spain. T cells, B-cell-depleted T cells, or PBMCs supplied cDNA or gDNA.

V lost 2 bases and J 0 bases, leaving 8 bases between the germline ends. CDR1 and CDR2 (germline): MNHEY, SVGEGT. The CDR3 runs to 16 residues. Per the authors' pipeline: For nucleated cells, counts were estimated from reference gene primer amplification. Sequencing used immunoSEQ multiplex PCR; TCRdb keeps in-frame clones, though not all of them. V and J calls and clone size are those listed in that table; D and trimming were worked out from the DNA. The sample includes just over 650,000 clones, approximately 90% of them seen just once. The rearrangement joins TRBV6-2 or TRBV6-3 to TRBJ2-6; the D is unclear. The clonotype originates from a woman between 18 and 29 years old with acute or convalescent COVID-19. The sequencing sample was made of peripheral blood. The CDR3 region is CASSYGQNSGANVLTF. The DNA for the CDR3 is TGTGCCAGCAGTTACGGTCAGAACTCTGGGGCCAACGTCCTGACTTTC.